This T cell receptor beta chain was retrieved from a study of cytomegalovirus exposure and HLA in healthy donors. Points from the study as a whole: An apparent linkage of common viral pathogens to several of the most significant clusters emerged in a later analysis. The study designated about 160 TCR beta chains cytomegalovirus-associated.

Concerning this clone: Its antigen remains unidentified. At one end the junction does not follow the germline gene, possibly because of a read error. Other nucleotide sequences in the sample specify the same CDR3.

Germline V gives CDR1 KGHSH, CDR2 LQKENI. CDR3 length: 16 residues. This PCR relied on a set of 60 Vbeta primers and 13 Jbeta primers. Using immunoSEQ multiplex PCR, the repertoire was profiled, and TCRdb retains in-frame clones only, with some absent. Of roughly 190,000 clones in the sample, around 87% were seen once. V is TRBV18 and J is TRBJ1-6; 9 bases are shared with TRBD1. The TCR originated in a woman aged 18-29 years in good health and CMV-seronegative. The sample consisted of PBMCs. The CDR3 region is CASSPDRGGLNSPLHF. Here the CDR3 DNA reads TGTGCCAGCTCACCGGACAGGGGTGGTCTCAATTCCCCCCTCCACTTT.